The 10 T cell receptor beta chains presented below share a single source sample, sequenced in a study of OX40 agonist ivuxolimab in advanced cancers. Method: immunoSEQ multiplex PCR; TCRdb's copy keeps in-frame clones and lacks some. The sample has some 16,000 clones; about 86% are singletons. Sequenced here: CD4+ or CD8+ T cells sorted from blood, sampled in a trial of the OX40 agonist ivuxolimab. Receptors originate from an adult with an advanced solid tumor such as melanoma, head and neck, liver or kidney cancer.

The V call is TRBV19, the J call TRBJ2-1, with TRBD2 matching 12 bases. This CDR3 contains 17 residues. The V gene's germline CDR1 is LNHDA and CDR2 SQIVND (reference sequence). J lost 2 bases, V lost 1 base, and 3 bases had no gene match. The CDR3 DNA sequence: TGTGCCAGTAGTATAGGACTAGCGGGAGTCACCTACAATGAGCAGTTCTTC. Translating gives CASSIGLAGVTYNEQFF.

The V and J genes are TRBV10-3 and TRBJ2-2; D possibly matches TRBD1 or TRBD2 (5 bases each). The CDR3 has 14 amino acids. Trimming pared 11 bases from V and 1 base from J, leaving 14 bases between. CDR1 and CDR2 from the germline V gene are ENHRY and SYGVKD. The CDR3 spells CASLGTGNTGELFF. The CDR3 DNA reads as TGTGCCTCTCTGGGGACGGGGAACACCGGGGAGCTGTTTTTT.

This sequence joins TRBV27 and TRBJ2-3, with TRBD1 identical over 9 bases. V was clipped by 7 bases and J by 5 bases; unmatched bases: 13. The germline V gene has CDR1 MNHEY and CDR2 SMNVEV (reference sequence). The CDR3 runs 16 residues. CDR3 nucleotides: TGTGCCAGCACCGAGATGGGGACAGGGAAAAGAGATACGCAGTATTTT. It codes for CASTEMGTGKRDTQYF.

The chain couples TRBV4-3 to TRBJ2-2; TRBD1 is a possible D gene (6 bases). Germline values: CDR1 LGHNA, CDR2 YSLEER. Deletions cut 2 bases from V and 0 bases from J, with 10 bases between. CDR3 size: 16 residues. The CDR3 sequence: CASSQTDRTNTGELFF. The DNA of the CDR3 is TGCGCCAGCAGCCAAACCGACAGGACGAACACCGGGGAGCTGTTTTTT.

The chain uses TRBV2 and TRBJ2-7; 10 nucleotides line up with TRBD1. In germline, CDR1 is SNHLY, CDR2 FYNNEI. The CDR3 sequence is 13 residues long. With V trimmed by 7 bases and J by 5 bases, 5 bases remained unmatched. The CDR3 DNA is TGTGCCAGCATGGGGACAGGGGTCCACGAGCAGTACTTC. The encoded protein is CASMGTGVHEQYF.

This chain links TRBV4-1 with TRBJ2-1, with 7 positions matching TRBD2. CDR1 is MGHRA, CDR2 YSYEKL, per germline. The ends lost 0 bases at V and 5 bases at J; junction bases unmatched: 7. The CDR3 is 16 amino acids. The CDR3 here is CASSQDSTSAHNEQFF. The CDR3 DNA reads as TGCGCCAGCAGCCAAGATAGTACTAGCGCTCACAATGAGCAGTTCTTC.

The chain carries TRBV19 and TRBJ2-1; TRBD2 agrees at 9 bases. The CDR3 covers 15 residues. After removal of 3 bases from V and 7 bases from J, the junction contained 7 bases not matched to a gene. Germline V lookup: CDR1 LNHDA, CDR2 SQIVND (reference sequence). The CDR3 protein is CASSILSGRLNEQFF. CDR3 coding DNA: TGTGCCAGTAGTATTCTGAGCGGGAGGTTGAATGAGCAGTTCTTC.

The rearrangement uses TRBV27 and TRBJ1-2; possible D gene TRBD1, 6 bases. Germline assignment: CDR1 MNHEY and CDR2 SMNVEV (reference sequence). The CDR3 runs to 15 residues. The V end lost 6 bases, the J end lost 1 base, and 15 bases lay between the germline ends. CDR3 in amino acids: CASRPDRLINYGYTF. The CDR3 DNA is TGTGCCAGCAGGCCCGACAGGCTCATTAACTATGGCTACACCTTC.

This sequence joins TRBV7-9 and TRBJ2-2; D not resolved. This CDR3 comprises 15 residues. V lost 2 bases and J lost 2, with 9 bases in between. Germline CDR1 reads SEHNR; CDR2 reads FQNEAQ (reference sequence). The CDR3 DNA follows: TGTGCCAGCAGCTTAACGCTGATTAACACCGGGGAGCTGTTTTTT. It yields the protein CASSLTLINTGELFF.

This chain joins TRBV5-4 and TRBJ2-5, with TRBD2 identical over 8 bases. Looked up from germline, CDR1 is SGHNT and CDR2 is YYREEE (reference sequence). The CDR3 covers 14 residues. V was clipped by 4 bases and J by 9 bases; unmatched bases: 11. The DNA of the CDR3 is TGTGCCAGCAGCCTCCCGGGACTAGACGTTCCCCAGTACTTC. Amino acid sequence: CASSLPGLDVPQYF.